This T cell receptor (beta chain) was sequenced in a study of shared clonotypes between healthy human individuals. Study results and limitations: Between a handful of donors, naive CD4 clonotypes were shared at a level of about 5%.

On this clone itself: The antigen remains undetermined.

Deletions cut 0 bases from V and 5 bases from J, with 13 bases between. Germline CDR1 reads MNHNY; CDR2 reads SVGAGI (reference sequence). The CDR3 is made up of 15 amino acids. Genomic DNA of every subset was divided equally among multiple immunoSEQ plates. Assay: immunoSEQ multiplex PCR; the TCRdb copy retains only in-frame clones and omits some. Here the sample spans millions of clones, roughly 95% being singletons. The chain has TRBV6-6 and TRBJ2-5, with D perhaps given as TRBD1 or TRBD2 (6 bases each). This sequence was found in a young man in good health. Sequenced: naive CD4+ T cells sorted from blood. Subset noted: CD45RA+ positively selected. In DNA form, the CDR3 reads TGTGCCAGCAGTTACTCATCCGGGGGCGTGGAGACCCAGTACTTC. It translates to CASSYSSGGVETQYF.